The 11 T cell receptor beta chains below come from one sample, sequenced in a study of post-analysis software for immune sequencing data. Presence of unique molecular identifiers characterized the TCR beta cDNA libraries. TCRdb processed the PCR reads anew with MiXCR; each CDR3 protein has one entry. The sample yields about 540,000 distinct CDR3 sequences, around a third seen once. Study-level results: TRBV5-6, TRBV5-1 and TRBV20-1 were among roughly five TRBV segments more frequent in patients than controls.

Their recognized antigens are unknown. The specimen was blood. Every receptor here comes from a girl aged 2-17 years with multiple sclerosis.

The J gene is TRBJ2-4, the V gene TRBV12-3 or TRBV12-4; D tentatively reads TRBD1 or TRBD2 (6 bases each). TRBJ2-5 matches the DNA end more closely, so the J call is doubtful. This CDR3 comprises 17 residues. CDR3 coding DNA: TGTGCCAGCAGTTTGGAGGGGGGCAGGGGACCTCCAGAGACCCAGTACTTC. Translating gives CASSLEGGRGPPETQYF.

Only a few counts were recorded for this clonotype. The rearrangement uses TRBV27 and TRBJ2-4; 7 nucleotides align to TRBD1. Trimming removed 5 bases from V and 0 bases from J; junction bases left unmatched: 7. The CDR3 has 16 residues. Per the germline V gene, CDR1 is MNHEY and CDR2 is SMNVEV (reference sequence). The CDR3 is CASSTGQDEAKNIQYF. For the CDR3, the DNA is TGTGCCAGCAGTACCGGACAGGATGAAGCCAAAAACATTCAGTACTTC.

A few counts support this clonotype. The genes are TRBV6-5 and TRBJ1-5; D is unclear. V gave up 6 bases and J gave up 5 bases, with 11 bases separating them. The germline CDR1 and CDR2 sequences are MNHEY and SVGAGI. The CDR3 covers 13 residues. This chain's CDR3 is CASSRRADQPQHF. DNA for the CDR3: TGTGCCAGCAGCAGGAGGGCGGATCAGCCCCAGCATTTT.

The chain recombines TRBV6-5 with TRBJ2-3; TRBD1 might be the D (6 bases). The CDR3 consists of 15 residues. The germline V gene has CDR1 MNHEY and CDR2 SVGAGI. V was pared by 5 bases and J by 9 bases, with 21 bases between. The CDR3 sequence: CASSLLGRGTGTQYF. In DNA, the CDR3 is TGTGCCAGCAGTCTTCTCGGCAGGGGCACAGGAACGCAGTATTTT.

A few counts support this clonotype. This chain connects TRBV5-1 to TRBJ1-4; D call uncertain. Trimming took 3 bases from V and 7 from J, leaving 13 bases between them. In germline, CDR1 is SGHRS, CDR2 YFSETQ. The CDR3 sequence is 14 residues long. The CDR3 loop is CASSSFDSSEKLFF. DNA of the CDR3: TGCGCCAGCAGCTCTTTTGACTCGTCTGAAAAACTGTTTTTT.

The chain uses TRBV4-2 and TRBJ2-3; 9 bases agree with TRBD2. Germline V gene lookup returns CDR1 LGHNA and CDR2 YNFKEQ. This CDR3 has 19 residues. The ends lost 0 bases at V and 0 bases at J; junction bases unmatched: 10. The CDR3 protein is CASSQESLAGKISTDTQYF. The CDR3 nucleotides are TGTGCCAGCAGCCAAGAATCGCTAGCGGGGAAAATTAGCACAGATACGCAGTATTTT.

The chain uses TRBV4-1 and TRBJ2-5; D is uncertain. V was pared by 0 bases and J by 5 bases, with 10 bases between. CDR1 and CDR2 (germline): MGHRA, YSYEKL. The CDR3 loop spans 14 amino acids. The CDR3: CASSQEAPSETQYF. Written as DNA, the CDR3 is TGCGCCAGCAGCCAAGAGGCCCCTTCGGAGACCCAGTACTTC.

The chain links TRBV29-1 to TRBJ2-1, with 11 nucleotides matching TRBD2. The V and J ends lost 7 bases and 7 bases, in that order; junction bases with no gene match: 12. This CDR3 is 15 amino acids long. The germline CDR1 and CDR2 sequences are SQVTM and ANQGSEA. The CDR3 nucleotides read TGCAGCGCTGCGACTAGCGGGACCTTGGGAAATGAGCAGTTCTTC. Its protein product is CSAATSGTLGNEQFF.

With regard to this clonotype: Mismatch with germline at one junction end may stem from a read error. The chain links TRBV6-5 to TRBJ1-1; D is unresolved. The germline gives CDR1 MNHEY, CDR2 SVGAGI. The CDR3 is made up of 13 amino acids. In DNA form, the CDR3 reads TGTGCCAGGAGCGGGCCCCTAAGGGCTGAAGTTTTCTTT. Its translation: CARSGPLRAEVFF.

In this sample, this clonotype turned up a few times. This sequence joins TRBV28 and TRBJ2-1; D is uncertain. Germline V gene data show CDR1 as MDHEN and CDR2 as SYDVKM. The CDR3 length is 14 residues. The ends were cut back, 4 bases at V and 8 bases at J, with 15 bases in the middle. CDR3 nucleotide sequence: TGTGCCAGCAGTTCTAATGACCCTCCCTATGAGCAGTTCTTC. It codes for CASSSNDPPYEQFF. The full variable domain, its missing parts supplied by reference TRBV28 and TRBJ2-1, is DVKVTQSSRYLVKRTGEKVFLECVQDMDHENMFWYRQDPGLGLRLIYFSYDVKMKEKGDIPEGYSVSREKKERFSLILESASTNQTSMYLCASSSNDPPYEQFFGPGTRLTVL.

The chain recombines TRBV29-1 with TRBJ1-2; the match to TRBD1 covers 8 bases. CDR3 length: 15 amino acids. CDR1 is SQVTM, CDR2 ANQGSEA, per germline. V lost 6 bases and J lost 2; bases outside the gene matches: 11. CDR3 amino acids: CSVPGTGDPNYGYTF. Written as DNA, the CDR3 is TGCAGCGTCCCCGGGACAGGCGACCCGAACTATGGCTACACCTTC.